The rows below give T cell receptor beta chains drawn from one sample of a study of blood T cells in healthy people across ages. A single record per CDR3 protein comes from TCRdb applying MiXCR to the 5' RACE reads. The repertoire holds about 800,000 distinct CDR3 sequences, just under 25% seen once, with more than 3% in the top ten. The same sample was also used in a study of T cells of mothers and their children.

Sequenced input: blood. These receptors were collected from a boy between 5 and 17 years old in good health. The conserved cysteine and the conserved F or W are not part of the CDR3 here.

>TRBV6-1
ASSGGGLAENIQY
>TRBV19
ASSISGYQPQH
>TRBV20-1
SAPRGTPRETQY
>TRBV3-1
ASSPMGGTDEQY
>TRBV14
ASSWGNIQY
>TRBV20-1
SASSTDTQY
>TRBV10-3
AISASTDTQY
>TRBV28
ASSSDTKTDYNEQF
>TRBV20-1
SARPAGTEIFEQY
>TRBV6-5
ASSRQGGREKLF
>TRBV27
ASSLEGATGELF
>TRBV2
ASSEAGGDTEAF
>TRBV28
ASNPLGGPYEQY
>TRBV7-8
ASSLSRRSQETQY
>TRBV7-3
ASSPQTGEGETQY
>TRBV6-4
ASSERTNRDTGTQY
>TRBV7-2
ASSELAARQF